This is a list of T cell receptor beta chains from one sample in a study of control samples from healthy donors and cancer patients. Clones were read by immunoSEQ multiplex PCR, and TCRdb kept only the in-frame ones, dropping some. The top ten hold 11% of the sample, which has about 84,000 clones, 75% to 85% seen once. Input material: PBMCs. The source is a man aged 55 to 70 with head and neck cancer. Both conserved end residues are part of each CDR3. Fields, in order: V gene, clone size, D gene, J gene, CDR3 protein, CDR3 DNA. A D gene is named only where the DNA matches it firmly. The size field is filled for only some rows; it gives once, few, many or a size class.

TRBV12-2	NA	NA	TRBJ2-4	CASRLGKGAKNIQYF	TGTGCAAGTCGCTTAGGGAAGGGAGCCAAAAACATTCAGTACTTC
TRBV1	NA	NA	TRBJ2-2	CTSSVRSGTTNTGELFF	TGCACCAGCAGCGTGCGGAGCGGGACTACGAACACCGGGGAGCTGTTTTTT
TRBV25-1	NA	TRBD1	TRBJ1-4	CASSLTGGKLFF	TGTGCCAGCAGTCTGACAGGGGGAAAACTGTTTTTT
TRBV11-3	NA	TRBD2	TRBJ2-7	CASSGTSGSYEQYF	TGTGCCAGCAGCGGGACTAGCGGGAGCTACGAGCAGTACTTC
TRBV11-1	NA	NA	TRBJ1-2	CASSQDRNYGYTF	TGTGCCAGCAGCCAGGATCGCAACTATGGCTACACCTTC
TRBV11-2	NA	NA	TRBJ1-1	CASSFQGSNTEAFF	TGTGCCAGCAGCTTCCAGGGCTCGAACACTGAAGCTTTCTTT
TRBV15	NA	NA	TRBJ2-7	CATSRDSSYEQYF	TGTGCCACCAGCAGGGACTCGTCCTACGAGCAGTACTTC
TRBV29-1	NA	NA	TRBJ2-1	CSVEGGLPYNEQFF	TGCAGCGTTGAGGGCGGGCTTCCCTACAATGAGCAGTTCTTC
TRBV10-3	NA	NA	TRBJ2-7	CAISERERYEQYF	TGTGCCATCAGTGAGAGGGAACGATACGAGCAGTACTTC
TRBV10-3	NA	NA	TRBJ1-2	CAISESRNGYTF	TGTGCCATCAGTGAGTCTCGGAATGGCTACACCTTC
TRBV12-3/TRBV12-4	NA	NA	TRBJ2-2	CASTTNAGELFF	TGTGCCAGCACTACTAATGCCGGGGAGCTGTTTTTT
TRBV10-2	NA	TRBD1	TRBJ1-5	CASSRTGPYSNQPQHF	TGCGCCAGCAGTCGGACAGGGCCTTATAGCAATCAGCCCCAGCATTTT
TRBV27	NA	NA	TRBJ2-7	CASSGQSGLSYEQYF	TGTGCCAGCAGTGGGCAATCAGGGCTCTCCTACGAGCAGTACTTC
TRBV29-1	NA	TRBD2	TRBJ2-3	CSVANPGGRGQDTQYF	TGCAGCGTTGCTAATCCGGGAGGCCGCGGTCAAGATACGCAGTATTTT
TRBV7-9	NA	NA	TRBJ2-3	CASSLGTDTQYF	TGTGCCAGCAGCTTAGGGACAGATACGCAGTATTTT
TRBV7-6	NA	NA	TRBJ2-5	CASSLSGGGRETQYF	TGTGCCAGCAGCTTAAGTGGCGGGGGCCGGGAGACCCAGTACTTC
TRBV6-5	NA	NA	TRBJ1-1	CASSLLAQEDTEAFF	TGTGCCAGCAGCCTGCTGGCACAGGAAGACACTGAAGCTTTCTTT
TRBV7-8	NA	TRBD2	TRBJ2-7	CASSLMGLAREQYF	TGTGCCAGCAGCCTCATGGGACTAGCGAGGGAGCAGTACTTC
TRBV2	NA	TRBD2	TRBJ2-1	CASSDLADSYNEQFF	TGTGCCAGCAGTGATCTAGCGGACTCCTACAATGAGCAGTTCTTC
TRBV5-1	NA	NA	TRBJ2-5	CASSGDQETQYF	TGCGCCAGCAGCGGGGACCAAGAGACCCAGTACTTC
TRBV28	once	TRBD1	TRBJ1-6	CASTPGRRGNSPLHF	TGTGCCAGCACCCCCGGGCGCAGGGGGAATTCACCCCTCCACTTT
TRBV4-1	few	TRBD2	TRBJ2-3	CARSHAGGTSGRRRTDTQYF	TGCGCCCGCAGCCACGCCGGGGGGACTAGCGGGAGACGACGCACAGATACGCAGTATTTT
TRBV12-3/TRBV12-4	few	NA	TRBJ2-1	CASSLNRWNEQFF	TGTGCCAGCAGTTTAAACCGGTGGAATGAGCAGTTCTTC
TRBV7-9	NA	NA	TRBJ1-1	CASSSRTPLNTEAFF	TGTGCCAGCAGCTCGAGGACACCTTTGAACACTGAAGCTTTCTTT
TRBV27	once	NA	TRBJ1-3	CASSSPGERGNTIYF	TGTGCCAGCAGTTCCCCGGGTGAACGGGGAAACACCATATATTTT
TRBV5-1	NA	TRBD2	TRBJ2-7	CASSFLAGGPSYSYEQYF	TGCGCCAGCAGCTTCCTAGCGGGAGGGCCATCATACTCCTACGAGCAGTACTTC
TRBV7-9	NA	TRBD2	TRBJ2-1	CASSSPRLAGLPYNEQFF	TGTGCCAGCAGCTCGCCAAGACTAGCGGGACTTCCCTACAATGAGCAGTTCTTC
TRBV30	NA	NA	TRBJ1-5	CAWSHPTVPNQPQHF	TGTGCCTGGAGTCACCCGACAGTTCCTAATCAGCCCCAGCATTTT
TRBV15	NA	NA	TRBJ2-4	CATSRGRRGNENIQYF	TGTGCCACCAGCAGAGGTCGGCGGGGTAACGAAAACATTCAGTACTTC
TRBV6-5	NA	NA	TRBJ1-3	CASSTIGNTIYF	TGTGCCAGCAGTACCATTGGAAACACCATATATTTT
TRBV6-5	NA	NA	TRBJ1-2	CASSTAFNYGYTF	TGTGCCAGCAGTACAGCATTTAACTATGGCTACACCTTC
TRBV7-8	NA	NA	TRBJ2-7	CASSLALSGEQYF	TGTGCCAGCAGCTTAGCCCTGTCCGGCGAGCAGTACTTC
TRBV18	NA	TRBD2	TRBJ2-5	CASSPRTSGMAQETQYF	TGTGCCAGCTCACCAAGGACTAGCGGGATGGCACAAGAGACCCAGTACTTC
TRBV7-8	NA	TRBD2	TRBJ2-7	CASTRTSGHYEQYF	TGTGCCAGCACCCGGACTAGCGGACACTACGAGCAGTACTTC
TRBV29-1	NA	NA	TRBJ2-1	CSVVSLHEQFF	TGCAGCGTTGTCTCGCTGCATGAGCAGTTCTTC
TRBV7-9	NA	TRBD2	TRBJ2-5	CASSSGKLAGQETQYF	TGTGCCAGCAGCTCAGGAAAACTAGCGGGCCAAGAGACCCAGTACTTC
TRBV6-1	NA	NA	TRBJ2-3	CASSANSGIRTDTQYF	TGTGCCAGCAGTGCCAACTCAGGGATTCGGACAGATACGCAGTATTTT
TRBV30	NA	TRBD2	TRBJ2-1	CAWSPGEAGGRYNEQFF	TGTGCCTGGAGTCCCGGCGAAGCGGGAGGCCGATACAATGAGCAGTTCTTC
TRBV9	NA	NA	TRBJ2-4	CASSVGTERTAKNIQYF	TGTGCCAGCAGCGTAGGGACAGAGAGGACAGCCAAAAACATTCAGTACTTC
TRBV30	NA	NA	TRBJ1-6	CAWSVGRGASPLHF	TGTGCCTGGAGTGTTGGCAGGGGAGCCTCACCCCTCCACTTT
TRBV7-9	NA	NA	TRBJ2-7	CASGPPRSYEQYF	TGTGCCAGCGGACCCCCCCGCTCCTACGAGCAGTACTTC
TRBV10-3	NA	NA	TRBJ1-6	CAITGDWASPLHF	TGTGCCATCACTGGGGATTGGGCCTCACCCCTCCACTTT
TRBV5-1	NA	NA	TRBJ1-6	CASSASGGDNSPLHF	TGCGCCAGCAGCGCCTCCGGTGGAGACAATTCACCCCTCCACTTT
TRBV21-1	once	NA	TRBJ1-3	CASSRNLRVDSGNTIYF	TGTGCCAGCAGCCGAAACTTAAGGGTGGATTCTGGAAACACCATATATTTT
TRBV6-4	NA	NA	TRBJ2-2	CASSTQWNTGELFF	TGTGCCAGCAGTACTCAGTGGAACACCGGGGAGCTGTTTTTT
TRBV5-1	NA	NA	TRBJ2-7	CASSWGTRYEQYF	TGCGCCAGCAGCTGGGGGACACGCTACGAGCAGTACTTC
TRBV2	NA	NA	TRBJ1-5	CASSGYSNQPQHF	TGTGCCAGCAGTGGATATAGCAATCAGCCCCAGCATTTT
TRBV7-6	NA	NA	TRBJ2-3	CASSPALGDANTQYF	TGTGCCAGCAGCCCTGCCCTGGGAGATGCAAATACGCAGTATTTT